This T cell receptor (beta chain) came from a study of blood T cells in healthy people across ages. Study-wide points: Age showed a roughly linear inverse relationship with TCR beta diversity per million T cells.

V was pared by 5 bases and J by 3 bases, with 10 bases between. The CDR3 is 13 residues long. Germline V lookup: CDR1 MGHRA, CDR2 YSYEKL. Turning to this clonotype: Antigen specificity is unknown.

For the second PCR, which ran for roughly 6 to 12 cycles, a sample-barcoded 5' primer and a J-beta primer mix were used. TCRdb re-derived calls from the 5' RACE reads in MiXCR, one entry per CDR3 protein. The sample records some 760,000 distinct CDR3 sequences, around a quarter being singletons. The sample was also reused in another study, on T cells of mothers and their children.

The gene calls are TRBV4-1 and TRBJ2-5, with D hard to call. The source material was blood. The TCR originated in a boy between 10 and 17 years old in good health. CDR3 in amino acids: CASSSTAKETQYF. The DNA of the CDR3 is TGCGCCAGCAGCAGTACAGCTAAAGAGACCCAGTACTTC.